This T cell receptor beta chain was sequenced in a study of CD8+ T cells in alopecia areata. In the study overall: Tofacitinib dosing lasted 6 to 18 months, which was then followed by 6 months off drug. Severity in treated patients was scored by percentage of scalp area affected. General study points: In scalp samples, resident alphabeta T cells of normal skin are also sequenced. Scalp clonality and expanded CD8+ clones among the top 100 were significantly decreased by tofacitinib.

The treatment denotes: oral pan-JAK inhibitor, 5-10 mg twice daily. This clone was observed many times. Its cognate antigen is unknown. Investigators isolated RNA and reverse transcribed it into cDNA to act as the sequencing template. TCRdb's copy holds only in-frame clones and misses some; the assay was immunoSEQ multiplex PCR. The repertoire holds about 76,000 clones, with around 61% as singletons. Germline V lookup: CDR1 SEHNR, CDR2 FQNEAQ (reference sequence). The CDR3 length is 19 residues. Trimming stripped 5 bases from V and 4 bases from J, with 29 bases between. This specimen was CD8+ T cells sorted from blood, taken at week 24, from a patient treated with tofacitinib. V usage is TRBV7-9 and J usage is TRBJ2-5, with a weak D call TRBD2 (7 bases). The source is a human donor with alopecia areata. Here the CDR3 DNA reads TGTGCCAGCAGCCGAGCCCCGTGGGGGGCCTCGAGGGAGGGAGAGACCCAGTACTTC. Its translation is CASSRAPWGASREGETQYF.